The rows below give T cell receptor beta chains drawn from one sample of a study of blood T cells in healthy people across ages. TCRdb reanalysed the 5' RACE reads using MiXCR and keeps one entry per CDR3 protein. Among under 950,000 distinct CDR3 sequences listed, 22% were seen once. The sequenced material came from blood. The receptors here all came from a man between 65 and 80 years old in good health. Both conserved end residues are part of each CDR3. D genes are given only for firm matches. Expanded clones get a size class; other rows say once, few or many, or leave the size out.

clone size: few
D gene: NA
V gene: TRBV18
CDR3 length: 16
J gene: TRBJ2-1
CDR3 DNA: TGTGCCAGCTCACCCCCGGGGGTCGGGGCGCGCAATGAGCAGTTCTTC
CDR3 protein: CASSPPGVGARNEQFF

clone size: NA
D gene: NA
V gene: TRBV24-1
CDR3 length: 11
J gene: TRBJ1-2
CDR3 DNA: TGTGCCAGGACAGAGGGGTATGGCTACACCTTC
CDR3 protein: CARTEGYGYTF

clone size: many
D gene: NA
V gene: TRBV29-1
CDR3 length: 14
J gene: TRBJ2-2
CDR3 DNA: TGCAGCGCTCAGACCCAATCCCTCACCGGGGAGCTGTTTTTT
CDR3 protein: CSAQTQSLTGELFF

clone size: few
D gene: TRBD1
V gene: TRBV7-2
CDR3 length: 16
J gene: TRBJ1-2
CDR3 DNA: TGTGCCAGCAGCCCGCATGGGACAGGGAAGGTTGCTGGCTACACCTTC
CDR3 protein: CASSPHGTGKVAGYTF

clone size: NA
D gene: NA
V gene: TRBV19
CDR3 length: 14
J gene: TRBJ2-3
CDR3 DNA: TGTGCCAGTAAGGCGGACCCTAGCACAGATACGCAGTATTTT
CDR3 protein: CASKADPSTDTQYF

clone size: few
D gene: NA
V gene: TRBV11-3
CDR3 length: 15
J gene: TRBJ2-1
CDR3 DNA: TGTGCCAGCAGCACCCGTGGGTCACACTACAATGAGCAGTTCTTC
CDR3 protein: CASSTRGSHYNEQFF

clone size: few
D gene: NA
V gene: TRBV12-3/TRBV12-4
CDR3 length: 14
J gene: TRBJ2-3
CDR3 DNA: TGTGCCAGCAATATGGACACTAGCACAGATACGCAGTATTTT
CDR3 protein: CASNMDTSTDTQYF

clone size: few
D gene: NA
V gene: TRBV5-1
CDR3 length: 13
J gene: TRBJ2-2
CDR3 DNA: TGCGCCAGCAGTATCACAGACACCGGGGAGCTGTTTTTT
CDR3 protein: CASSITDTGELFF

clone size: once
D gene: NA
V gene: TRBV9
CDR3 length: 15
J gene: TRBJ2-3
CDR3 DNA: TGTGCCAGCAGCGTTGAGGGGGTCTTTCCAGATACGCAGTATTTT
CDR3 protein: CASSVEGVFPDTQYF

clone size: few
D gene: TRBD1
V gene: TRBV12-3/TRBV12-4
CDR3 length: 14
J gene: TRBJ1-1
CDR3 DNA: TGTGCCAGCAGCAGAAAACAGGGGGACACTGAAGCTTTCTTT
CDR3 protein: CASSRKQGDTEAFF

clone size: many
D gene: NA
V gene: TRBV9
CDR3 length: 13
J gene: TRBJ2-2
CDR3 DNA: TGTGCCAGCAGCGTAGGGAACACCGGGGAGCTGTTTTTT
CDR3 protein: CASSVGNTGELFF

clone size: NA
D gene: TRBD1
V gene: TRBV2
CDR3 length: 13
J gene: TRBJ1-2
CDR3 DNA: TGTGCCAGCAACCCTGACCGGGACAGGGGCTACACCTTC
CDR3 protein: CASNPDRDRGYTF